This entry lists 7 T cell receptor beta chains sequenced from one sample in a study of siplizumab effects on memory and regulatory T cells. Using immunoSEQ multiplex PCR, the repertoire was profiled, and TCRdb retains in-frame clones only, with some absent. The data hold 50,000 to 55,000 clones, with around 97% observed a single time. Sequences were obtained from naive CD4+ T cells sorted from blood. Receptors were obtained from a human donor in good health.

The chain couples TRBV5-4 to TRBJ2-7; TRBD2 might be the D (7 bases). CDR1 and CDR2 (germline): SGHNT, YYREEE (reference sequence). V was trimmed by 6 bases and J by 2 bases, leaving 18 bases between them. This CDR3 spans 15 amino acids. The CDR3 protein is CASTETGGATYEQYF. The CDR3 DNA reads TGTGCCAGCACCGAAACTGGGGGGGCTACCTACGAGCAGTACTTC.

V and J are TRBV5-6 and TRBJ2-5, with TRBD1 matching 12 bases. CDR1 is SGHDT and CDR2 is YYEEEE in the germline V gene. The CDR3 runs to 14 residues. V lost 2 bases to trimming and J lost 5 bases; unmatched junction nucleotides: 1. CDR3 region: CASSFGTGGETQYF. In nucleotides, the CDR3 is TGTGCCAGCAGCTTTGGGACAGGGGGCGAGACCCAGTACTTC.

The chain is built from TRBV5-4 and TRBJ2-7; D perhaps matches TRBD2 (6 bases). The germline V gene has CDR1 SGHNT and CDR2 YYREEE (reference sequence). Between the trimmed V and J ends, which lost 4 bases and 0 bases, there was a span of 11 bases. The CDR3 spans 14 residues. Here the CDR3 DNA reads TGTGCCAGCAGCCTGGGAGGTAGCTCCTACGAGCAGTACTTC. This gives the protein CASSLGGSSYEQYF.

J is TRBJ2-2 and V is TRBV7-2; 9 bases map to TRBD2. The CDR3 is 17 residues long. The ends lost 4 bases at V and 1 base at J; junction bases unmatched: 7. Germline lookup yields CDR1 SGHTA and CDR2 FQGNSA. The CDR3 DNA reads TGTGCCAGCAGCTCCCGCCCGACTAGCGGGAACACCGGGGAGCTGTTTTTT. Encoded protein: CASSSRPTSGNTGELFF.

CDR3 in DNA: TGTGCCAGCAGCCAAGATCCCTCTCTAGCGGGTCCCAACACCGGGGAGCTGTTTTTT. Its protein is CASSQDPSLAGPNTGELFF. This chain joins TRBV4-2 and TRBJ2-2; 8 nucleotides agree with TRBD2. J was trimmed by 2 bases and V by 0 bases; bases with no gene match: 11. CDR1 is LGHNA and CDR2 is YNFKEQ in the germline V gene. The CDR3 extends over 19 amino acids.

This clone was observed once. The chain joins TRBV7-2 to TRBJ2-7; no reliable D call. This CDR3 comprises 14 residues. Trimming left V 5 bases short and J 5 bases short, with 16 bases between. Looked up from germline, CDR1 is SGHTA and CDR2 is FQGNSA. The CDR3 bases are TGTGCCAGCAGCCAGACCGGTTTGGTGGACGAGCAGTACTTC. This gives the protein CASSQTGLVDEQYF.

The rearrangement uses TRBV30 and TRBJ1-6; the D is unclear. The CDR3 totals 13 residues. V was shortened by 3 bases and J by 6 bases, with 9 bases between the two germline ends. The germline V gene has CDR1 GTSNPN and CDR2 SVGIG (reference sequence). The CDR3: CAWRGLFNSPLHF. CDR3 coding DNA: TGTGCCTGGAGAGGACTATTTAATTCACCCCTCCACTTT.